This T cell receptor beta chain was sequenced in a study of blood T cell repertoires in COVID-19. Looking at the study overall: Italy, Spain and the United States were the sources of the convalescent and acute COVID-19 samples.

Sequencing was performed with immunoSEQ multiplex PCR; in TCRdb, only in-frame clones are kept and a portion is missing. This table holds 200,000 to 300,000 clones, roughly 86% found once. Between the trimmed V and J ends, which lost 5 bases and 0 bases, there was a span of 14 bases. Germline V gives CDR1 SGHTA, CDR2 FQGNSA. This CDR3 is 15 amino acids long. This clone was observed a handful of times. The chain employs TRBV7-2 and TRBJ2-7; possibly TRBD2 for D (6 bases). The sequenced material came from peripheral blood. This receptor was obtained from a man aged 35 to 55 who had recovered from COVID-19. The DNA of the CDR3 is TGTGCCAGCAGCCCCTTAGCGGTCTCCTCCTACGAGCAGTACTTC. Amino acid sequence: CASSPLAVSSYEQYF.